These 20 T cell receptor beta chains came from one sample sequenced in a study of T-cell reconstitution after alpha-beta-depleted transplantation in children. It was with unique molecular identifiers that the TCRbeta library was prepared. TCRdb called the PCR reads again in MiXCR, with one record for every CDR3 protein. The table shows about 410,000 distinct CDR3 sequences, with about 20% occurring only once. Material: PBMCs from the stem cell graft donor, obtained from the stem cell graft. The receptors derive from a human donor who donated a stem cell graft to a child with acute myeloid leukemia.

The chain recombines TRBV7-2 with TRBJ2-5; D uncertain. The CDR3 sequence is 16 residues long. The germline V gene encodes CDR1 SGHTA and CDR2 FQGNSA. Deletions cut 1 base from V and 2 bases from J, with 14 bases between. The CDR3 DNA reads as TGTGCCAGCAGCTTAGATTTGTCAGCGAGACAAGAGACCCAGTACTTC. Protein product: CASSLDLSARQETQYF. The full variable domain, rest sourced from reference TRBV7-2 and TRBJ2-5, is GAGVSQSPSNKVTEKGKDVELRCDPISGHTALYWYRQSLGQGLEFLIYFQGNSAPDKSGLPSDRFSAERTGGSVSTLTIQRTQQEDSAVYLCASSLDLSARQETQYFGPGTRLLVL.

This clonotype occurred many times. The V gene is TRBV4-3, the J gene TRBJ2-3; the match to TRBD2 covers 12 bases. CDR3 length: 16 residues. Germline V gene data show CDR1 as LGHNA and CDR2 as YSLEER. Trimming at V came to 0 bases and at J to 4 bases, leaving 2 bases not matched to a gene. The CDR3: CASSQDLAGGPDTQYF. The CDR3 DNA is TGCGCCAGCAGCCAAGATCTAGCGGGAGGGCCAGATACGCAGTATTTT.

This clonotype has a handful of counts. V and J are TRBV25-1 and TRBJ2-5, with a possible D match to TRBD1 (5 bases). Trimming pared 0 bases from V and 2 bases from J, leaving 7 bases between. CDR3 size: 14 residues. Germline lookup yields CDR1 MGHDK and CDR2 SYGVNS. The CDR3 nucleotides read TGTGCCAGCAGTGAATATAGGGGACAAGAGACCCAGTACTTC. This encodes CASSEYRGQETQYF.

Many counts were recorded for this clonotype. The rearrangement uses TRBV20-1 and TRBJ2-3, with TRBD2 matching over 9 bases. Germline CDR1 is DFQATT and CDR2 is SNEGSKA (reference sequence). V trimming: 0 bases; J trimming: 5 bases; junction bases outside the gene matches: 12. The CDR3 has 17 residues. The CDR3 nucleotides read TGCAGTGCTAGAGATCTAAGAGGCGGGAGGGCAAGAGATACGCAGTATTTT. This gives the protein CSARDLRGGRARDTQYF.

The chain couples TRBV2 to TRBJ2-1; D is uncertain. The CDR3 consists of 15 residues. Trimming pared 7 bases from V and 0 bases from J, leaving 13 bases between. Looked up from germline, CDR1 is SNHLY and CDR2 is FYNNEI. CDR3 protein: CASTAESNSYNEQFF. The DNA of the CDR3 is TGTGCCAGCACCGCGGAGAGTAACTCCTACAATGAGCAGTTCTTC.

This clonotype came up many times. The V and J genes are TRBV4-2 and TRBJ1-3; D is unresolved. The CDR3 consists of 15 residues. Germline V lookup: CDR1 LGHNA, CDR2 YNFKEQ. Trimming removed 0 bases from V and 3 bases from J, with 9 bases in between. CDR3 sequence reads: CASSQDLELGNTIYF. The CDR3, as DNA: TGTGCCAGCAGCCAAGATCTCGAACTTGGAAACACCATATATTTT.

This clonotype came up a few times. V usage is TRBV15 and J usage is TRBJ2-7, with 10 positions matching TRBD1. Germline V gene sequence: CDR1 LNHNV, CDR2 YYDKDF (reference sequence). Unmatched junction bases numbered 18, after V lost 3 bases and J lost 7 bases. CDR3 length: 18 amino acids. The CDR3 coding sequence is TGTGCCACCAGCAGGGAAACCCTAGGGACAGGGGACTCGTGGGAGCAGTACTTC. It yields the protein CATSRETLGTGDSWEQYF.

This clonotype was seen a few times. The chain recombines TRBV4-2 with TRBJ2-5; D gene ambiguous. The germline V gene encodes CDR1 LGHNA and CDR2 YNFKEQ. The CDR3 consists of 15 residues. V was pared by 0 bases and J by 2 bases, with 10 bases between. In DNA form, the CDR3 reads TGTGCCAGCAGCCAAGATCTCGCGGCTCAAGAGACCCAGTACTTC. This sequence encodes CASSQDLAAQETQYF.

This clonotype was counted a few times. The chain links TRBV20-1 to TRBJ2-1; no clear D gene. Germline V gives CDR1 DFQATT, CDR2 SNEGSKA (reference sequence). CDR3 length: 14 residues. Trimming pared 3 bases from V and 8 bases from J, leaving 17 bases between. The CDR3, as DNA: TGCAGTGCTAGCGGATATATCCGTGTCGATGAGCAGTTCTTC. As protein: CSASGYIRVDEQFF.

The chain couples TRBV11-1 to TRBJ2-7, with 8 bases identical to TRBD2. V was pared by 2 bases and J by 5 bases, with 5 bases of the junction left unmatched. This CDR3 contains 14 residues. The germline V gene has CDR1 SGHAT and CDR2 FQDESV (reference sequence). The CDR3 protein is CASSLPGGTHEQYF. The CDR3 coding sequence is TGTGCCAGCAGCTTACCGGGAGGGACCCACGAGCAGTACTTC.

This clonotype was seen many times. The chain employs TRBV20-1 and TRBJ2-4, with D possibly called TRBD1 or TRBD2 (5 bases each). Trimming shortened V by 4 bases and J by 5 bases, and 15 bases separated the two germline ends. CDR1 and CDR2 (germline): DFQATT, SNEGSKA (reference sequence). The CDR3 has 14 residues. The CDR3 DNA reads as TGCAGTGCTATCAGAGGGGCGCAAGAAAACATTCAGTACTTC. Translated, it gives CSAIRGAQENIQYF.

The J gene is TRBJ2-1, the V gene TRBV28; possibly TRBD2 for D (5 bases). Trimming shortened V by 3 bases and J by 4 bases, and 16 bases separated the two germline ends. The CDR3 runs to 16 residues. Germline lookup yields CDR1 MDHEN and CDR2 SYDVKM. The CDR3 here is CASSFGAAGLYNEQFF. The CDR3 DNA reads TGTGCCAGCAGTTTCGGAGCCGCGGGCCTTTACAATGAGCAGTTCTTC. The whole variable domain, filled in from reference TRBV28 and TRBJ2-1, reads DVKVTQSSRYLVKRTGEKVFLECVQDMDHENMFWYRQDPGLGLRLIYFSYDVKMKEKGDIPEGYSVSREKKERFSLILESASTNQTSMYLCASSFGAAGLYNEQFFGPGTRLTVL.

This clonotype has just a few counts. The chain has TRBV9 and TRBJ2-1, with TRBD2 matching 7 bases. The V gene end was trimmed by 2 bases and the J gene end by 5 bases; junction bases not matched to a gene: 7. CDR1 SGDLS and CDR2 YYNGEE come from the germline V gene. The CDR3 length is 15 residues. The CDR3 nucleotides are TGTGCCAGCAGCGTGGAACTAGCGCCGGACAATGAGCAGTTCTTC. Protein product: CASSVELAPDNEQFF.

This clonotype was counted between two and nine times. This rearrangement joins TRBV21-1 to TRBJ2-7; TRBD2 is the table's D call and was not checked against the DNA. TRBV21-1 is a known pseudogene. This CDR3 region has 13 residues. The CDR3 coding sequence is TGTGCCCCGACGGGGGAGGTAAGGGACGAGCAGTACTTC. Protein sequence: CAPTGEVRDEQYF.

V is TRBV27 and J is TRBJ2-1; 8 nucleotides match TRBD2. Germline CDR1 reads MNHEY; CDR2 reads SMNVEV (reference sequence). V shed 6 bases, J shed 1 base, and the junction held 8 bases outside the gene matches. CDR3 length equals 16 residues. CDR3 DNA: TGTGCCAGCAGCTCAACACTAGCGGATTCCTACAATGAGCAGTTCTTC. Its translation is CASSSTLADSYNEQFF.

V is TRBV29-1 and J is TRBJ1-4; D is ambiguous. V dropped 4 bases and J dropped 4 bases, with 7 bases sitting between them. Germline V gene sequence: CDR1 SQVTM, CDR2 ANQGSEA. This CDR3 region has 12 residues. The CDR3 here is CSVGRNNEKLFF. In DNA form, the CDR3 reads TGCAGCGTTGGCAGAAATAATGAAAAACTGTTTTTT.

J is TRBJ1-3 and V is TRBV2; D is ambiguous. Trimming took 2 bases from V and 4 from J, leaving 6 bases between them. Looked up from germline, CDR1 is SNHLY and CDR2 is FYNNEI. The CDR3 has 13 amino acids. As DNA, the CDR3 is TGTGCCAGCAGTGAAATGCGAGGAAACACCATATATTTT. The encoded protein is CASSEMRGNTIYF.

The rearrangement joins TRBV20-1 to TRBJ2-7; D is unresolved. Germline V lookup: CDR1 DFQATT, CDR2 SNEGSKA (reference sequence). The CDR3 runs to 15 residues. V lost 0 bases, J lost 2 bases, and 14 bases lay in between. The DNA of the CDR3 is TGCAGTGCTAGAGATCAGTGGCCGAATACCTACGAGCAGTACTTC. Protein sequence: CSARDQWPNTYEQYF.

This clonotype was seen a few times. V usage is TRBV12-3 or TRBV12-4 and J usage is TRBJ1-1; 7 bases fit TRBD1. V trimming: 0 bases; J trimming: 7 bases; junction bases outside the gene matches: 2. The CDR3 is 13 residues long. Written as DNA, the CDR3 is TGTGCCAGCAGTTTAGCGGGACAGAATGAAGCTTTCTTT. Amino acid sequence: CASSLAGQNEAFF.

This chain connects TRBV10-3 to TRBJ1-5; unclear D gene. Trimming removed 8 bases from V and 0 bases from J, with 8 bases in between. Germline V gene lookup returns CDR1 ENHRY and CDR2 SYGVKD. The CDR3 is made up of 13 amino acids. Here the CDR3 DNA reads TGTGCCATCGCAGAGTATAGCAATCAGCCCCAGCATTTT. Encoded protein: CAIAEYSNQPQHF.